Detailed here is one T cell receptor delta chain. This is likely an artifact of a read error, given a far larger clone one base away. The sample carries other DNA sequences with the same CDR3. The source of the sample is a study of γδ T cells in repeated Plasmodium falciparum infection. Study as a whole: Donors had four controlled P. falciparum NF54 infections over roughly 600 days.

There are 20 residues in the CDR3. Germline V gene sequence: CDR1 TSWWSYY, CDR2 QGS. Gammadelta T cells were flow-sorted from PBMC into Vgamma9/Vdelta2+ and Vdelta2-negative populations for bulk analysis. Each sorted gammadelta sample had TRG and TRD chains sequenced. TCRdb re-analyzed the multiplex PCR reads via CATT. The table shows some 51,000 delta-chain clones, with approximately 2% occurring only once. This rearrangement joins TRDV1 to TRDJ1; D might be TRDD3 (6 bases). TCRdb gives no J gene; it was assigned here by matching the DNA to germline. This receptor was taken from a pool of human donors (malaria-infected and uninfected, not separated). Sequencing was performed on gamma-delta T cells from blood. Here the CDR3 reads CALGELQVRGCPYYTDKLIF. In DNA form, the CDR3 reads TGTGCTCTTGGGGAACTTCAGGTCCGGGGATGCCCCTATTACACAGATAAACTCATCTTT.